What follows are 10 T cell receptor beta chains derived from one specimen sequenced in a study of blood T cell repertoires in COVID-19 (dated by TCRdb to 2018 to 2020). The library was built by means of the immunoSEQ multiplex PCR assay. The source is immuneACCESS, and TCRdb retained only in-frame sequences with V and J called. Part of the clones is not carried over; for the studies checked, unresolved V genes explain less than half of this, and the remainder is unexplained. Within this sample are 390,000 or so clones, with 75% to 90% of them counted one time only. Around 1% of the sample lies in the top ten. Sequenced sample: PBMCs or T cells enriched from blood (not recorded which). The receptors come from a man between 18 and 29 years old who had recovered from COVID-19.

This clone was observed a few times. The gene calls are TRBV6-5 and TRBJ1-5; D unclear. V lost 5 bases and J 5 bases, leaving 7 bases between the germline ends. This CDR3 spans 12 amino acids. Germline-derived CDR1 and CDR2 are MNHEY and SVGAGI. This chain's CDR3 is CASSPPYQPQHF. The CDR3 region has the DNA TGTGCCAGCAGTCCCCCTTATCAGCCCCAGCATTTT.

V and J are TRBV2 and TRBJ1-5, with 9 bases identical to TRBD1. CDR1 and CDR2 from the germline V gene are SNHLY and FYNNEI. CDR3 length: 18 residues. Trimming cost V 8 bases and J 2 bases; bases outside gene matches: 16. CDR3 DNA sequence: TGTGCCAGCCACCCCTCGGGACAGGGATTAGGGGGCAATCAGCCCCAGCATTTT. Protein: CASHPSGQGLGGNQPQHF.

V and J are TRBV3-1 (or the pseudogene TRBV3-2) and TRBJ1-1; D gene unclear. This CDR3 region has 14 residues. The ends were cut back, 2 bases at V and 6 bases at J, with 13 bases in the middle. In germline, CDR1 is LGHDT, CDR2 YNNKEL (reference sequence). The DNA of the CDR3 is TGTGCCAGCAGCCAACCAAACCGCGGGGCTGAAGCTTTCTTT. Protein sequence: CASSQPNRGAEAFF.

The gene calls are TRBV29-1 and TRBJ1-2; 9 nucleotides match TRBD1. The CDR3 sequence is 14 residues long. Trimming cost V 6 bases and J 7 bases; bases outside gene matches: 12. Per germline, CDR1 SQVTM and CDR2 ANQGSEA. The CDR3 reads CSVLLRDRERGYTF. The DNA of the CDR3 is TGCAGCGTCCTACTACGGGACAGGGAGCGTGGCTACACCTTC.

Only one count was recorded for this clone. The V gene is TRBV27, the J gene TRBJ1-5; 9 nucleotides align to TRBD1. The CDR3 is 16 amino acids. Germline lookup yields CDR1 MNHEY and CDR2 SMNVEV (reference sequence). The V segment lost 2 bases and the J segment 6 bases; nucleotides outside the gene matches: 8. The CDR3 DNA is TGTGCCAGCAGTTTAACCCCGACAGGGGGTGGTCAGCCCCAGCATTTT. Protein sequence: CASSLTPTGGGQPQHF.

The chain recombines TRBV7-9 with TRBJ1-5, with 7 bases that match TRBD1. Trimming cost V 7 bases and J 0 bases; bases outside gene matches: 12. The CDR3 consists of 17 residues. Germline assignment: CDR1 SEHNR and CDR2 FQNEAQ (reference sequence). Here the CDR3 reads CASTQQGSFYSNQPQHF. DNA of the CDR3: TGTGCCAGCACCCAACAGGGGTCCTTTTATAGCAATCAGCCCCAGCATTTT.

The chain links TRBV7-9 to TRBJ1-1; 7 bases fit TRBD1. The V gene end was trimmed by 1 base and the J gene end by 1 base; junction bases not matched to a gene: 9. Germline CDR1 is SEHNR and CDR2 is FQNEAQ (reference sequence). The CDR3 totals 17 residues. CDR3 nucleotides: TGTGCCAGCAGCTTAGGGAACTGGGACAGCGCGAACACTGAAGCTTTCTTT. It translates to CASSLGNWDSANTEAFF.

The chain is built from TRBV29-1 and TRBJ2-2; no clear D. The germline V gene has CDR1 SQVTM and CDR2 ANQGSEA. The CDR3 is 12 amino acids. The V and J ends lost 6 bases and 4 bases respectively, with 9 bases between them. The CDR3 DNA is TGCAGCGTCCGTCTTAGCACCGGGGAGCTGTTTTTT. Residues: CSVRLSTGELFF.

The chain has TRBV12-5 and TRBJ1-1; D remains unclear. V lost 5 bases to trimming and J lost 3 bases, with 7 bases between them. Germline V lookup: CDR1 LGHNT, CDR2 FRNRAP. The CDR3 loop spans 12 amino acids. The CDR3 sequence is CASGTPDTEAFF. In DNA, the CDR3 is TGTGCTAGTGGTACCCCGGACACTGAAGCTTTCTTT.

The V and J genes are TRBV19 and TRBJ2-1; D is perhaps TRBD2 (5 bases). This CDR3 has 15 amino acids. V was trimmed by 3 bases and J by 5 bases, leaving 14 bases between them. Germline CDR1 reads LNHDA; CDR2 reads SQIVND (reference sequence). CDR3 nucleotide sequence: TGTGCCAGTAGTATCATAGGAGTCGGGAACAATGAGCAGTTCTTC. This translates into CASSIIGVGNNEQFF.